A single sample gave rise to the 6 T cell receptor beta chains below, sequenced in a study of blood T cells in healthy people across ages. Sample-barcoded 5' priming and a J-beta primer mix drove a second PCR of about 6 to 12 cycles. TCRdb independently ran MiXCR on the 5' RACE reads; one entry per CDR3 protein. The profile shows more than 700,000 distinct CDR3 sequences, 35% to 50% of them singletons. The specimen was blood. These receptors came from an older man in good health.

V and J are TRBV12-3 or TRBV12-4 and TRBJ2-5, with D possibly TRBD2 on 6 matching bases. The CDR3 contains 14 residues. The V end was cut by 3 bases, the J end by 4 bases, with 12 bases between. The CDR3 nucleotides are TGTGCCAGCAGTTTCCACGGGGACTTAGAGACCCAGTACTTC. Translation: CASSFHGDLETQYF.

This clonotype has more than one count but fewer than ten. This rearrangement joins TRBV27 to TRBJ2-3, with D maybe TRBD2 (6 bases). Trimming removed 6 bases from V and 0 bases from J, with 13 bases in between. Germline lookup yields CDR1 MNHEY and CDR2 SMNVEV (reference sequence). The CDR3 sequence is 15 residues long. The CDR3 loop is CASSPGTGSTDTQYF. The CDR3 nucleotides read TGTGCCAGCAGCCCCGGGACTGGGAGCACAGATACGCAGTATTTT.

The chain combines TRBV5-1 with TRBJ2-1; TRBD2 is a possible D gene (6 bases). This CDR3 is built from 16 residues. V was trimmed by 0 bases and J by 3 bases, leaving 13 bases between them. CDR1 is SGHRS, CDR2 YFSETQ, per germline. CDR3 protein: CASSLEVSGYYNEQFF. The CDR3 DNA reads TGCGCCAGCAGCTTGGAGGTTAGCGGATACTACAATGAGCAGTTCTTC.

The chain employs TRBV25-1 and TRBJ1-2; D gene ambiguous. Germline CDR1 and CDR2: MGHDK and SYGVNS. V gave up 5 bases and J gave up 6 bases, with 16 bases separating them. The CDR3 loop spans 14 amino acids. The CDR3 nucleotides read TGTGCCAGCAGTCGGCAGGCCGTCCTAAATGGCTACACCTTC. Encoded protein: CASSRQAVLNGYTF.

This clonotype was seen more than once but under ten times. The V call is TRBV7-2, the J call TRBJ2-2, with D unresolved. CDR1 is SGHTA and CDR2 is FQGNSA in the germline V gene. With 2 bases removed from V and 0 bases from J, the gap between germline ends came to 7 bases. This CDR3 spans 15 amino acids. The CDR3 coding sequence is TGTGCCAGCAGCTTAAGACGGTCGAACACCGGGGAGCTGTTTTTT. Protein sequence: CASSLRRSNTGELFF.

This chain uses TRBV20-1 with TRBJ2-3; TRBD2 might be the D (6 bases). The CDR3 has 15 residues. Germline CDR1 DFQATT, CDR2 SNEGSKA (reference sequence). V was cut by 6 bases and J by 3 bases, with 19 bases left in between. CDR3 nucleotides: TGCAGTGCCGATACCGGGACTTCCCCAACAGATACGCAGTATTTT. The encoded protein is CSADTGTSPTDTQYF.